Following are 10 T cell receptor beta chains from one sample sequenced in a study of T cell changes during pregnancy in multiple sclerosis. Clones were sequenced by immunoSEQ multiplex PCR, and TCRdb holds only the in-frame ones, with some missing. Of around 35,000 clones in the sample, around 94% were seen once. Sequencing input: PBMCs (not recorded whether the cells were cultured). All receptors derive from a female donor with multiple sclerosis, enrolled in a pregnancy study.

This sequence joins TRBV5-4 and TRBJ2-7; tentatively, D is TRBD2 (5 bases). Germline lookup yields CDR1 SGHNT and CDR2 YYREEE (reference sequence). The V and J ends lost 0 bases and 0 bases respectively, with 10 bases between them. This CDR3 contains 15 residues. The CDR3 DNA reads TGTGCCAGCAGCTTGGAGGGTGGGAGCTCCTACGAGCAGTACTTC. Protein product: CASSLEGGSSYEQYF.

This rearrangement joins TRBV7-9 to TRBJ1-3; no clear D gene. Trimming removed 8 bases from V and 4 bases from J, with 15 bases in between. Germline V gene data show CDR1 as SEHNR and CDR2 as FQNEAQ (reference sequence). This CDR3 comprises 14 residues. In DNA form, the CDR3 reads TGTGCCAGCCCCGCAGAGGCGTTCGGAAACACCATATATTTT. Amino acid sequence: CASPAEAFGNTIYF.

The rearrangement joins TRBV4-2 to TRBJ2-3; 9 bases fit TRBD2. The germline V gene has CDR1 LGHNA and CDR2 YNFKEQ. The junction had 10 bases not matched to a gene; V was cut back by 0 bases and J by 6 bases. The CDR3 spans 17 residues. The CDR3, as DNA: TGTGCCAGCAGCCAAGATAAAGCGGGAGGCCTGAGGGATACGCAGTATTTT. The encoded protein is CASSQDKAGGLRDTQYF.

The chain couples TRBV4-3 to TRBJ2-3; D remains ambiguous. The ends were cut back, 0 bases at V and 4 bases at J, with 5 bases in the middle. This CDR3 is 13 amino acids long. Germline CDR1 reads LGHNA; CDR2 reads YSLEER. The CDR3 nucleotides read TGCGCCAGCAGCCAAGACGAGTCAGATACGCAGTATTTT. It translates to CASSQDESDTQYF.

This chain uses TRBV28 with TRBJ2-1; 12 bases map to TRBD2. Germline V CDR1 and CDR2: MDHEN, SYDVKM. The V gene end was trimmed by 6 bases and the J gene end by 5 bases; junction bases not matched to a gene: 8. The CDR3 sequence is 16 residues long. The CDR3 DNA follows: TGTGCCAGCAGCCGACTAGCGGGAGAAGGGAACAATGAGCAGTTCTTC. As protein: CASSRLAGEGNNEQFF.

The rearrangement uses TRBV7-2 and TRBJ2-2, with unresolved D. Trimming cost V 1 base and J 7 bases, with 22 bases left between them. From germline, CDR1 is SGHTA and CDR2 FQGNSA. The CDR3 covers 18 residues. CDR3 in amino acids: CASSLEPYLLGLIGELFF. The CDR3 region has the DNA TGTGCCAGCAGCTTAGAGCCATATCTTTTAGGGCTTATCGGGGAGCTGTTTTTT.

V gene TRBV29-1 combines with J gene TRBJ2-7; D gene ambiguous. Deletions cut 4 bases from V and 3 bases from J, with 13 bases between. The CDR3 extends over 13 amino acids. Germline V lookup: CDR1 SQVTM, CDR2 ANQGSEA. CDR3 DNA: TGCAGCGTTGTTACGCGGAATAACTACGAGCAGTACTTC. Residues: CSVVTRNNYEQYF.

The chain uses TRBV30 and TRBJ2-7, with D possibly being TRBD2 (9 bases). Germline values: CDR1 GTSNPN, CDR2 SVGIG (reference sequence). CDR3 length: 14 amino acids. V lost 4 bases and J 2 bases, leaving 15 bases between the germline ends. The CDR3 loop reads CAWTSGTGAYEQYF. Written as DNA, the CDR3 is TGTGCCTGGACTAGCGGGACAGGTGCCTACGAGCAGTACTTC.

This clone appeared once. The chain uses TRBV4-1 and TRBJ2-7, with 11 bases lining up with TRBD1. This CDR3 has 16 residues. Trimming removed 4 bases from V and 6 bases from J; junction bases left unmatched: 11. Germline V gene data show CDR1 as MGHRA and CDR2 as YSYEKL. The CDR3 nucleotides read TGCGCCAGCAGCCTACACTGGACAGGGGGCTCGGGCGAGCAGTACTTC. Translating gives CASSLHWTGGSGEQYF.

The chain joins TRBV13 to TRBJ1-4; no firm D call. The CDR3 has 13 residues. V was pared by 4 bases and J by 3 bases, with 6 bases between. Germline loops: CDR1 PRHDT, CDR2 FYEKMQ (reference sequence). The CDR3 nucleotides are TGTGCCAGCAGCTCAACAGCTAATGAAAAACTGTTTTTT. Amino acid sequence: CASSSTANEKLFF.